This T cell receptor beta chain was obtained from a study of human T cells and chemical hapten exposure. This clonotype was counted many times. The germline V and J ends were trimmed by 1 base and 6 bases, with 11 bases remaining between them. Germline V CDR1 and CDR2: LGHNA, YNFKEQ. The CDR3 runs to 14 residues. From the RACE reads, TCRdb called clonotypes with MiXCR, one entry per CDR3 protein. The data show 70,000 or so distinct CDR3 sequences, around 10% seen once. Regarding time point: patch test 3, about 24 weeks after DPC sensitization. The treatment: therapeutic diphenylcyclopropenone sensitization with weekly scalp DPC.

This TCR was sampled from a woman aged 50 to 60 with alopecia areata. Some clones in this sample may be carry-over from other donors' samples. The input for sequencing was whole blood, taken in connection with sensitization to the hapten diphenylcyclopropenone (DPC). The V and J genes are TRBV4-2 and TRBJ2-3; D unclear. The CDR3 loop reads CASSQGQRWDTQYF. As DNA, the CDR3 is TGTGCCAGCAGCCAAGGACAAAGATGGGATACGCAGTATTTT.